These T cell receptor beta chains were read from a single sample in a study of T cell repertoires in cytomegalovirus infection. TCRdb redid the calling of the reads with MiXCR, one entry per CDR3 protein. The repertoire has some 390,000 distinct CDR3 sequences, around 18% of them found once; the top ten carry approximately 10%. Sequencing used PBMCs. Receptors originate from a human donor in good health (CMV status not recorded). Some clones in this sample may be carry-over from other donors' samples. Each CDR3 is given with its conserved first and last residue. D genes are given only for firm matches. Size is omitted from some rows. Given values are once, few, many or a class for expanded clones.

J	length	V	size	D	DNA	CDR3
TRBJ1-1	14	TRBV12-3/TRBV12-4	NA	NA	TGTGTCAGCAGTCCCCGGGCCTCTTCTGCTGAAGCTTTCTTT	CVSSPRASSAEAFF
TRBJ1-5	13	TRBV6-1	few	NA	TGTGCCAGCAGTGAACAGGTCAATCAGCCCCAGCATTTT	CASSEQVNQPQHF
TRBJ1-6	16	TRBV4-1	NA	NA	TGCGCCAGCAGCCAAGACCCCGTCACCTTAAATTCACCCCTCCACTTT	CASSQDPVTLNSPLHF
TRBJ1-4	14	TRBV12-3/TRBV12-4	many	NA	TGTGCCAGCAGTCCGACTACGAATAATGAAAAACTGTTTTTT	CASSPTTNNEKLFF
TRBJ1-6	17	TRBV7-8	many	NA	TGTGCCAGCAGCTTAGAGACCAGGGAAAGGGGTAATTCACCCCTCCACTTT	CASSLETRERGNSPLHF
TRBJ2-1	14	TRBV19	NA	NA	TGTGCCAGTACCGCCCGGGGGCTAATCAATGAGCAGTTCTTC	CASTARGLINEQFF
TRBJ1-5	13	TRBV12-3/TRBV12-4	NA	NA	TGTGCCAGCAGTCGGGACATAGATCAGCCCCAGCATTTT	CASSRDIDQPQHF
TRBJ2-1	23	TRBV7-8	many	TRBD2	TGTGCCAGCAGCTTAGCCAGTCAAGTGGGACTAGCGGGAGGCTCAACCCTCTACAATGAGCAGTTCTTC	CASSLASQVGLAGGSTLYNEQFF
TRBJ2-1	16	TRBV6-2/TRBV6-3	few	NA	TGTGCCAGCAGTCAGTCAGATTCGGCCCTCTACAATGAGCAGTTCTTC	CASSQSDSALYNEQFF
TRBJ2-7	17	TRBV10-3	NA	TRBD1	TGTGCCATCAGTGTGCAATTCCGGGACAGGGGCGGCTACGAGCAGTACTTC	CAISVQFRDRGGYEQYF
TRBJ2-7	14	TRBV10-3	NA	TRBD1	TGTGCCATCAGAGACAGGGACACCCGGTACGAGCAGTACTTC	CAIRDRDTRYEQYF
TRBJ2-5	15	TRBV11-2	many	NA	TGTGCCAGCAGCTTATTTGGGGGGAGACAAGAGACCCAGTACTTC	CASSLFGGRQETQYF
TRBJ1-6	16	TRBV7-6	NA	NA	TGTGCCAGCAGCCCTGGACGGAGGACGTATAATTCACCCCTCCACTTT	CASSPGRRTYNSPLHF
TRBJ2-3	15	TRBV10-3	few	NA	TGTGCCATCAGTTTGGAGAGCCGATACACAGATACGCAGTATTTT	CAISLESRYTDTQYF
TRBJ2-1	11	TRBV6-1	NA	NA	TGTGCCAGCAGCCGCACAGGCGAGCAGTTCTTC	CASSRTGEQFF
TRBJ2-2	14	TRBV2	few	TRBD2	TGTGCCACCGCCCGGGAGGCGGTCACCGGGGAGCTGTTTTTT	CATAREAVTGELFF
TRBJ1-2	13	TRBV3-1	NA	NA	TGTGCCAGCAGCCAAGATCAGTTCTATGGCTACACCTTC	CASSQDQFYGYTF
TRBJ2-1	13	TRBV2	NA	NA	TGTGCCAGCATCGAGATCCCCGATGGTGAGCAGTTCTTC	CASIEIPDGEQFF
TRBJ2-3	16	TRBV5-1	NA	TRBD1	TGCGCCAGCAGAAGAGGCTACAGGGGCATAACAGATACGCAGTATTTT	CASRRGYRGITDTQYF
TRBJ2-3	14	TRBV7-2	many	NA	TGTGCCAGCAGCTACCGAGTGAGTGCAGATACGCAGTATTTT	CASSYRVSADTQYF
TRBJ2-1	14	TRBV29-1	few	NA	TGCAGCGTTGACAGGGGAGGGACCTACAATGAGCAGTTCTTC	CSVDRGGTYNEQFF
TRBJ2-3	14	TRBV2	few	NA	TGTGCCAGCAGTGGAGACAGTGGCCCAGATACGCAGTATTTT	CASSGDSGPDTQYF
TRBJ2-1	12	TRBV5-4	few	TRBD2	TGTGCCAGCATGGACCGGGGGGATGAGCAGTTCTTC	CASMDRGDEQFF
TRBJ1-4	15	TRBV7-2	many	NA	TGTGCCAGCAGCTCCCCGGGTGCAACTAATGAAAAACTGTTTTTT	CASSSPGATNEKLFF
TRBJ2-3	13	TRBV29-1	NA	NA	TGCAGCGTTGTGGCAGCTAGCACAGATACGCAGTATTTT	CSVVAASTDTQYF
TRBJ1-6	13	TRBV20-1	NA	NA	TGCAGTGCTAGCCACGATGCGAATTCACCCCTCCACTTT	CSASHDANSPLHF
TRBJ2-1	11	TRBV7-9	many	TRBD1	TGTGCCAGCAGCCCGGGACAGAACCAGTTCTTC	CASSPGQNQFF
TRBJ2-7	14	TRBV11-2	many	NA	TGTGCCAGCAGCTTAGTGCGGAAAACCTACGAGCAGTACTTC	CASSLVRKTYEQYF
TRBJ1-5	15	TRBV7-2	few	NA	TGTGCCAGCAGCTTAGACCCCCCCGGGGATCAGCCCCAGCATTTT	CASSLDPPGDQPQHF
TRBJ2-7	13	TRBV2	few	NA	TGTGCCAGCATCTCGCAGACAGACTACGAGCAGTACTTC	CASISQTDYEQYF
TRBJ2-7	14	TRBV6-5	NA	NA	TGTGCCAGCAGTTACTCTTCATGGGGCTACGAGCAGTACTTC	CASSYSSWGYEQYF
TRBJ1-5	15	TRBV7-8	few	NA	TGTGCCAGCAGCCCACAGGACGGTGATGAAGGGCCCCAGCATTTT	CASSPQDGDEGPQHF
TRBJ2-7	14	TRBV12-3/TRBV12-4	NA	NA	TGTGCCAGCAGTTTCGGCGGGGTATCCTACGAGCAGTACTTC	CASSFGGVSYEQYF